This T cell receptor beta chain appears in the sequencing data of a study of vaccination and CD4 T cells after COVID-19. Study-level findings and limits: The appearance of a median about 86% of reactive clones in convalescent patients occurred only post-vaccination.

Germline V gene lookup returns CDR1 DFQATT and CDR2 SNEGSKA (reference sequence). J gave up 6 bases and V 0 bases, and 16 bases lay outside the gene matches. The CDR3 has 18 residues. Treatment noted: roughly 10-day PBMC culture with coronavirus spike peptide pools or control peptides (ViraFEST assay). Unexposed donor CD4+ T cells predated the COVID-19 pandemic, collected 2011-2018. About 1.8 million PBMCs went into each well for culture with approximately 9.4 IU/ml IL-2 and 7.5 to 10 ug/ml peptide pools. Sequenced with the Oncomine TCR Beta short-read assay was DNA taken from cultured CD4+ T cells. It was from cultured CD4+ T cells that genomic DNA was extracted. TCRdb redid the calling of the PCR reads with MiXCR, one entry per CDR3 protein. The sample has about 7,300 distinct CDR3 sequences; under 35% are singletons. A remark on this clonotype: Its cognate antigen is unknown.

This chain joins TRBV20-1 and TRBJ1-5; 8 bases align to TRBD1. Sequencing was carried out using CD4+ T cells from blood, cultured in vitro. This receptor was taken from a human donor in good health. CDR3 bases: TGCAGTGCTAGAGATAGATCAAAGGACAGGGAGAGGGGTCAGCCCCAGCATTTT. Translation: CSARDRSKDRERGQPQHF.